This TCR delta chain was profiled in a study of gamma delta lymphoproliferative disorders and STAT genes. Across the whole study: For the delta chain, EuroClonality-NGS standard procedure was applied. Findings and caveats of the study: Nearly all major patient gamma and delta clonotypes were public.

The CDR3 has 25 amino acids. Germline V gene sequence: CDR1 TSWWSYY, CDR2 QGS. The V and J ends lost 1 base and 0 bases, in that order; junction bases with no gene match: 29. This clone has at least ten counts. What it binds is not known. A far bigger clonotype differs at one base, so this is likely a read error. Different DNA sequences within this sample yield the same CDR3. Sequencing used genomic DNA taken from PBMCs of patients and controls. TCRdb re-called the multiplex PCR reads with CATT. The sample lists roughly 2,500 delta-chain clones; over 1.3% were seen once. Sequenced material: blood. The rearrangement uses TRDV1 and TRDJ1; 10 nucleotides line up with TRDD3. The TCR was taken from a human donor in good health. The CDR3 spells CALGEPLLTRTGGYAKKLYTDKLIF. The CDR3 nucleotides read TGTGCTCTTGGGGAACCGTTACTAACCCGTACCGGGGGATACGCGAAGAAGCTCTACACCGATAAACTCATCTTT.